This TCR beta chain comes out of a study of identical twins. Each CDR3 protein is one row after TCRdb ran MiXCR on the 5' RACE reads. Seen here are about 250,000 distinct CDR3 sequences, approximately 8.3% observed once, and the top ten hold less than 4%. The sample holds many counts of this clonotype. The sample was also reused in another study, on yellow fever vaccine responses in identical twins.

The sample consisted of CD8+ T cells sorted from blood. The receptor's source is a young woman in good health.

CDR3 residues: CASSQGTGQYEQYF. The CDR3 DNA sequence: TGCGCCAGCAGCCAGGGAACAGGGCAGTACGAGCAGTACTTC. The chain combines TRBV4-3 with TRBJ2-7; D is perhaps TRBD1 (6 bases). Germline lookup yields CDR1 LGHNA and CDR2 YSLEER. Trimming removed 3 bases at V and 4 bases at J, with 13 bases between. This CDR3 spans 14 amino acids.